This T cell receptor beta chain was documented in a study of spatial heterogeneity in lung cancer. For the study at large: Unique TCR and UMI combinations averaged more than ten appearances each in raw reads.

The time point is: sample taken at primary tumor resection. Researchers sequenced whole RNA taken from tumor, nontumor lung or frozen PBMC without sorting. This CDR3 is 16 amino acids long. Germline assignment: CDR1 SEHNR and CDR2 FQNEAQ (reference sequence). Trimming cost V 4 bases and J 0 bases; bases outside gene matches: 4. In the library, each TCR cDNA molecule bore its own unique molecular identifier. TCRdb re-analysed the 5' RACE reads in MiXCR, keeping a single row per CDR3 protein. The table has over 9,500 distinct CDR3 sequences, around 3.5% seen once; the top ten hold around 50%. The table lists this clonotype with a few counts. With the library built for alpha chains, this beta chain is off target and its frequency is not meaningful.

The chain couples TRBV7-9 to TRBJ2-1; 9 nucleotides match TRBD2. The receptor was derived from a female donor with early-stage non-small cell lung cancer. The starting material was PBMCs, obtained at surgery. The CDR3 here is CASSWREGFSYNEQFF. Here the CDR3 DNA reads TGTGCCAGCAGCTGGCGGGAGGGTTTCTCCTACAATGAGCAGTTCTTC.